The next 29 T cell receptor beta chains were all read from a single sample in a study of T cell responses to AZD1222 COVID-19 vaccine. The table came from immunoSEQ multiplex PCR; TCRdb's copy has only in-frame clones and leaves some out. The sample yields around 15,000 clones, around 83% seen once. Material: peripheral blood, obtained 28 days after the second AZD1222 dose. The origin of the receptors is an adult who received the AZD1222 COVID-19 vaccine.

V gene TRBV20-1 combines with J gene TRBJ1-1; 8 bases map to TRBD1. V lost 3 bases to trimming and J lost 4 bases; unmatched junction nucleotides: 1. The CDR3 contains 12 residues. Per germline, CDR1 DFQATT and CDR2 SNEGSKA (reference sequence). For the CDR3, the DNA is TGCAGTGCTAGTGACAGGGGCACTGAAGCTTTCTTT. This gives the protein CSASDRGTEAFF.

V and J are TRBV7-2 and TRBJ1-5, with D unresolved. Germline CDR1 and CDR2: SGHTA and FQGNSA. This CDR3 contains 15 residues. V lost 5 bases and J 1 base, leaving 12 bases between the germline ends. In DNA form, the CDR3 reads TGTGCCAGCAGCGCGGCCTTAGGCAGCAATCAGCCCCAGCATTTT. This translates into CASSAALGSNQPQHF.

The chain joins TRBV25-1 to TRBJ2-1; TRBD2 aligns across 9 bases. This CDR3 has 17 amino acids. V lost 4 bases to trimming and J lost 7 bases; unmatched junction nucleotides: 14. The germline V gene encodes CDR1 MGHDK and CDR2 SYGVNS. CDR3 nucleotide sequence: TGTGCCAGCAGTGCCCTAGGTAGGACTAGCGCCATTAATGAGCAGTTCTTC. Translation: CASSALGRTSAINEQFF.

V gene TRBV5-6 combines with J gene TRBJ1-2; no definite D call. V was clipped by 0 bases and J by 7 bases, with 13 bases between them. There are 14 residues in the CDR3. Germline V gene data show CDR1 as SGHDT and CDR2 as YYEEEE. The CDR3 nucleotides read TGTGCCAGCAGCTTGGCCAGGCCGGGTCGTGGCTACACCTTC. Translating gives CASSLARPGRGYTF.

This clone was seen more than once but under ten times. This chain links TRBV5-4 with TRBJ2-1, with a weak D call TRBD1 (5 bases). Trimming took off 2 bases at V and 6 bases at J, with 12 bases between the two ends. Germline-derived CDR1 and CDR2 are SGHNT and YYREEE (reference sequence). The CDR3 has 14 residues. CDR3 amino acids: CASSFVIDSNEQFF. CDR3 bases: TGTGCCAGCAGCTTCGTAATTGACAGCAATGAGCAGTTCTTC.

The chain carries TRBV4-3 and TRBJ1-2; D might be TRBD1 (5 bases). Between the trimmed V and J ends, which lost 4 bases and 0 bases, there was a span of 12 bases. CDR3 size: 15 residues. From germline, CDR1 is LGHNA and CDR2 YSLEER. This CDR3 reads CASSPDRSSNYGYTF. The CDR3 bases are TGCGCCAGCAGCCCCGACAGATCCTCTAACTATGGCTACACCTTC.

V usage is TRBV4-3 and J usage is TRBJ1-2; D gene ambiguous. Germline V gives CDR1 LGHNA, CDR2 YSLEER. This CDR3 is 14 amino acids long. Trimming took off 6 bases at V and 2 bases at J, with 13 bases between the two ends. CDR3: CASRREVGNYGYTF. In DNA form, the CDR3 reads TGCGCCAGCAGAAGGGAGGTGGGGAACTATGGCTACACCTTC.

The gene calls are TRBV7-9 and TRBJ2-5, with 8 bases aligning to TRBD1. The germline gives CDR1 SEHNR, CDR2 FQNEAQ (reference sequence). CDR3 length: 11 amino acids. V shed 5 bases, J shed 14 bases, and the junction held 7 bases outside the gene matches. This CDR3 is CASSHSTGVYF. The CDR3 region has the DNA TGTGCCAGCAGCCACTCGACAGGGGTATACTTC.

V gene TRBV6-5 combines with J gene TRBJ2-5; the match to TRBD2 covers 8 bases. This CDR3 spans 15 amino acids. V shed 0 bases and J 2 bases; nucleotides not matched to a gene: 2. Germline assignment: CDR1 MNHEY and CDR2 SVGAGI. The CDR3 protein is CASSYSTSGQETQYF. The DNA for the CDR3 is TGTGCCAGCAGTTACTCAACTAGCGGTCAAGAGACCCAGTACTTC.

The chain is built from TRBV11-2 and TRBJ2-5; D gene ambiguous. This CDR3 spans 15 amino acids. Trimming cost V 5 bases and J 7 bases, with 20 bases left between them. Germline loops: CDR1 SGHAT, CDR2 FQNNGV. For the CDR3, the DNA is TGTGCCAGCAGCAGTTCCTCAAAGGGTCTTGGGACCCAGTACTTC. This translates into CASSSSSKGLGTQYF.

This clone occurred a few times. The V call is TRBV5-6, the J call TRBJ2-2, with D perhaps matching TRBD2 (7 bases). The V gene lost 4 bases and the J gene lost 4 bases, with 11 bases spanning the gap. Germline V gene lookup returns CDR1 SGHDT and CDR2 YYEEEE. CDR3 length: 14 amino acids. The CDR3 here is CASSPGGPTGELFF. The CDR3 bases are TGTGCCAGCAGCCCCGGGGGGCCCACCGGGGAGCTGTTTTTT. The full variable domain, completed using reference TRBV5-6 and TRBJ2-2, is DAGVTQSPTHLIKTRGQQVTLRCSPKSGHDTVSWYQQALGQGPQFIFQYYEEEERQRGNFPDRFSGHQFPNYSSELNVNALLLGDSALYLCASSPGGPTGELFFGEGSRLTVL.

V usage is TRBV28 and J usage is TRBJ1-6; no firm D call. Germline CDR1 is MDHEN and CDR2 is SYDVKM. The CDR3 is 14 amino acids. The V end lost 6 bases, the J end lost 3 bases, and 9 bases lay between the germline ends. This CDR3 is CASRGFIYNSPLHF. CDR3 bases: TGTGCCAGCAGGGGGTTTATCTATAATTCACCCCTCCACTTT.

There are a few counts of this clone. The chain uses TRBV5-4 and TRBJ2-2; 12 positions agree with TRBD2. Per the germline V gene, CDR1 is SGHNT and CDR2 is YYREEE (reference sequence). The CDR3 has 17 amino acids. Germline trimming cut 3 bases from V and 6 bases from J; bases unmatched to any gene: 9. CDR3 sequence: CASSSILAGGNPGELFF. CDR3 in DNA: TGTGCCAGCAGCTCCATACTAGCGGGGGGCAACCCCGGGGAGCTGTTTTTT. Complete variable domain (other parts from reference TRBV5-4 and TRBJ2-2): ETGVTQSPTHLIKTRGQQVTLRCSSQSGHNTVSWYQQALGQGPQFIFQYYREEENGRGNFPPRFSGLQFPNYSSELNVNALELDDSALYLCASSSILAGGNPGELFFGEGSRLTVL.

The chain carries TRBV2 and TRBJ2-7; 7 positions agree with TRBD1. The length of the CDR3 is 14 residues. Germline V lookup: CDR1 SNHLY, CDR2 FYNNEI. Germline trimming cut 8 bases from V and 4 bases from J; bases unmatched to any gene: 11. In DNA, the CDR3 is TGTGCCAGCGAGGGGCGACAGGGTGGTTACGAGCAGTACTTC. This encodes CASEGRQGGYEQYF. Combining the CDR3 with reference TRBV2 and TRBJ2-7 gives the whole variable domain EPEVTQTPSHQVTQMGQEVILRCVPISNHLYFYWYRQILGQKVEFLVSFYNNEISEKSEIFDDQFSVERPDGSNFTLKIRSTKLEDSAMYFCASEGRQGGYEQYFGPGTRLTVT.

This sequence joins TRBV5-6 and TRBJ1-2, with 8 bases that match TRBD1. Trimming took 3 bases from V and 4 from J; bases not matched to a gene: 5. The CDR3 runs 14 residues. Germline V gene data show CDR1 as SGHDT and CDR2 as YYEEEE. The CDR3 coding sequence is TGTGCCAGCAGCTCAGGGGGCTTACCCTATGGCTACACCTTC. Residues: CASSSGGLPYGYTF.

This clone showed up just a few times. V and J are TRBV5-4 and TRBJ2-7; the D gene is possibly TRBD1 (5 bases). The CDR3 is made up of 14 amino acids. Germline CDR1 reads SGHNT; CDR2 reads YYREEE (reference sequence). Trimming pared 1 base from V and 0 bases from J, leaving 8 bases between. The CDR3 region is CASSLPQVSYEQYF. The CDR3 DNA sequence: TGTGCCAGCAGCTTGCCACAGGTCTCCTACGAGCAGTACTTC.

The chain has TRBV7-6 and TRBJ1-1; 7 bases align to TRBD1. This CDR3 comprises 14 residues. The germline gives CDR1 SGHVS, CDR2 FNYEAQ. The ends lost 5 bases at V and 7 bases at J; junction bases unmatched: 10. CDR3 nucleotide sequence: TGTGCCAGCAGCCCCGGAGAAGGGGGCGGTGAAGCTTTCTTT. Translated, it gives CASSPGEGGGEAFF.

The chain employs TRBV3-1 (or the pseudogene TRBV3-2) and TRBJ1-1; D remains unclear. The ends were cut back, 2 bases at V and 4 bases at J, with 11 bases in the middle. CDR1 is LGHDT, CDR2 YNNKEL, per germline (reference sequence). The CDR3 runs to 14 residues. CDR3 sequence (DNA): TGTGCCAGCAGCCAACAGTGGGCACGCACTGAAGCTTTCTTT. This sequence encodes CASSQQWARTEAFF.

This chain uses TRBV13 with TRBJ2-7; no clear D. Trimming left V 1 base short and J 0 bases short, with 4 bases between. Per the germline V gene, CDR1 is PRHDT and CDR2 is FYEKMQ (reference sequence). The CDR3 covers 13 residues. CDR3 residues: CASSLVSSYEQYF. DNA of the CDR3: TGTGCCAGCAGCTTAGTCAGCTCCTACGAGCAGTACTTC.

The chain carries TRBV4-3 and TRBJ2-3; D gene ambiguous. The CDR3 consists of 12 residues. Between the trimmed V and J ends, which lost 1 base and 8 bases, there was a span of 7 bases. CDR1 and CDR2 from the germline V gene are LGHNA and YSLEER. This chain's CDR3 is CASSQGLGTQYF. CDR3 nucleotide sequence: TGCGCCAGCAGCCAAGGGTTGGGTACGCAGTATTTT.

V is TRBV7-9 and J is TRBJ2-1, with TRBD2 matching over 8 bases. Germline trimming cut 2 bases from V and 12 bases from J; bases unmatched to any gene: 9. Per the germline V gene, CDR1 is SEHNR and CDR2 is FQNEAQ (reference sequence). The CDR3 runs 14 residues. The CDR3 reads CASSLQRGSSGQFF. The CDR3 DNA reads as TGTGCCAGCAGCTTACAGCGGGGGTCCTCCGGGCAGTTCTTC.

The rearrangement links TRBV19 to TRBJ2-3; D not certain. Trimming stripped 4 bases from V and 1 base from J, with 9 bases between. The CDR3 length is 14 residues. Germline loops: CDR1 LNHDA, CDR2 SQIVND (reference sequence). In nucleotides, the CDR3 is TGTGCCAGTAGTACCCTTATAGGCACAGATACGCAGTATTTT. It yields the protein CASSTLIGTDTQYF. Using reference TRBV19 and TRBJ2-3 for the parts outside the CDR3, the full variable domain is DGGITQSPKYLFRKEGQNVTLSCEQNLNHDAMYWYRQDPGQGLRLIYYSQIVNDFQKGDIAEGYSVSREKKESFPLTVTSAQKNPTAFYLCASSTLIGTDTQYFGPGTRLTVL.

This clone showed up just a few times. The chain couples TRBV27 to TRBJ1-2, with TRBD1 matching over 7 bases. Germline loops: CDR1 MNHEY, CDR2 SMNVEV (reference sequence). CDR3 size: 12 residues. V lost 4 bases, J lost 8 bases, and 4 bases stayed unmatched. In nucleotides, the CDR3 is TGTGCCAGCAGTTCCCACAGGGGAGGCTACACCTTC. This gives the protein CASSSHRGGYTF.

The chain combines TRBV19 with TRBJ1-4; TRBD1 is a possible D gene (5 bases). This CDR3 is built from 15 residues. The V gene lost 1 base and the J gene lost 3 bases, with 9 bases spanning the gap. In germline, CDR1 is LNHDA, CDR2 SQIVND (reference sequence). CDR3 sequence: CASSIGDSSNEKLFF. CDR3 bases: TGTGCCAGTAGTATAGGAGACAGCTCTAATGAAAAACTGTTTTTT.

V usage is TRBV27 and J usage is TRBJ2-6; TRBD1 might be the D (6 bases). V was trimmed by 5 bases and J by 0 bases, leaving 14 bases between them. The CDR3 runs 17 residues. Per the germline V gene, CDR1 is MNHEY and CDR2 is SMNVEV (reference sequence). Written as DNA, the CDR3 is TGTGCCAGCAGTCTAGGACAGTATAACTCTGGGGCCAACGTCCTGACTTTC. It specifies CASSLGQYNSGANVLTF.

The chain's CDR3 is CSVEQEGQTGELFF. The CDR3 region has the DNA TGCAGCGTTGAACAGGAGGGACAAACCGGGGAGCTGTTTTTT. The chain carries TRBV29-1 and TRBJ2-2; either TRBD1 or TRBD2 may fit D (6 bases each). The CDR3 has 14 amino acids. Trimming took 2 bases from V and 5 from J, leaving 12 bases between them. Germline loops: CDR1 SQVTM, CDR2 ANQGSEA.

This rearrangement joins TRBV4-1 to TRBJ2-2; perhaps TRBD2 as D (5 bases). CDR1 and CDR2 from the germline V gene are MGHRA and YSYEKL. CDR3 length: 15 amino acids. The V gene lost 3 bases and the J gene lost 0 bases, with 8 bases spanning the gap. The chain's CDR3 is CASSQAGANTGELFF. CDR3 sequence (DNA): TGCGCCAGCAGCCAGGCCGGGGCGAACACCGGGGAGCTGTTTTTT.

The chain joins TRBV12-3 or TRBV12-4 to TRBJ2-1; D not resolved. V was cut by 7 bases and J by 7 bases, with 11 bases left in between. This CDR3 has 12 amino acids. In DNA form, the CDR3 reads TGTGCCAGCAAAATTTCGCATAATGAGCAGTTCTTC. Its protein is CASKISHNEQFF.

The chain employs TRBV3-1 (or the pseudogene TRBV3-2) and TRBJ1-2; D uncertain. Germline assignment: CDR1 LGHDT and CDR2 YNNKEL (reference sequence). V was clipped by 0 bases and J by 4 bases, with 15 bases between them. The CDR3 sequence is 16 residues long. The CDR3 region has the DNA TGTGCCAGCAGCCAAGATCTTCACGCCAGGACCTATGGCTACACCTTC. It codes for CASSQDLHARTYGYTF.